The clone carrying this T cell receptor beta chain was seen a handful of times. This entry is derived from a study of blood T cell repertoires in COVID-19. Study context: Researchers got acute and convalescent COVID-19 samples from the United States, Italy and Spain.

The J segment lost 6 bases and the V segment lost 2 bases, leaving 7 bases of the junction unmatched. Germline assignment: CDR1 MGHRA and CDR2 YSYEKL. CDR3 length: 15 residues. Authors' data handling: Counts of nucleated cells, estimated from reference gene primer amplification, were obtained. Method: immunoSEQ multiplex PCR; TCRdb's copy keeps in-frame clones and lacks some. That table supplies the V and J calls and clone size; D and trimming were determined from the DNA. The table includes some 410,000 clones, approximately 90% detected once. This clonotype was obtained from a woman in her 30s with acute COVID-19. The chain combines TRBV4-1 with TRBJ1-1, with 9 bases aligning to TRBD1. The sample comprised PBMCs or T cells enriched from blood (not recorded which). CDR3 loop: CASSQTGTGSAEAFF. Here the CDR3 DNA reads TGCGCCAGCAGCCAAACCGGGACAGGGTCCGCTGAAGCTTTCTTT.